These 17 T cell receptor beta chains share one sample of origin, sequenced in a study of T cells expressing NK-cell markers. From its re-call of the 5' RACE reads, TCRdb lists each CDR3 protein once, without DNA. The sample includes some 190,000 distinct CDR3 sequences. The sequenced material came from blood T cells: a sorted CD56 or NKG2C T cell subset, CD4+ or CD8+ T cells, or bulk PBMC T cells (not recorded which). The receptors stem from a man aged 18-70 years in good health.

This chain connects TRBV2 to TRBJ1-1. The CDR3 is made up of 13 amino acids. Germline-derived CDR1 and CDR2 are SNHLY and FYNNEI. The CDR3 sequence: CASRALGWTEAFF.

The chain uses TRBV18 and TRBJ1-1; TCRdb selects TRBD1, and the lack of DNA leaves this call unchecked. The CDR3 spans 14 residues. Germline V CDR1 and CDR2: KGHSH, LQKENI. CDR3 sequence reads: CASSPVGDPTEAFF.

The V and J genes are TRBV29-1 and TRBJ2-7; without DNA, the TCRdb call of TRBD1 cannot be checked. This CDR3 region has 14 residues. Germline CDR1 reads SQVTM; CDR2 reads ANQGSEA. This CDR3 is CSVAPGQGVYEQYF.

This chain joins TRBV5-1 and TRBJ1-2; the D call from TCRdb, TRBD1, cannot be confirmed without DNA. The length of the CDR3 is 15 residues. CDR1 is SGHRS and CDR2 is YFSETQ in the germline V gene. The CDR3 here is CASSSPDIHQLGYTF. Variable domain in full (rest from reference TRBV5-1 and TRBJ1-2): KAGVTQTPRYLIKTRGQQVTLSCSPISGHRSVSWYQQTPGQGLQFLFEYFSETQRNKGNFPGRFSGRQFSNSRSEMNVSTLELGDSALYLCASSSPDIHQLGYTFGSGTRLTVV.

The V and J genes are TRBV11-2 and TRBJ2-5; TCRdb returns TRBD2, unconfirmable since there is no DNA. Germline V CDR1 and CDR2: SGHAT, FQNNGV. This CDR3 region has 15 residues. The CDR3 spells CASSLGASGVETQYF.

The chain couples TRBV29-1 to TRBJ2-7; TCRdb's D gene call, TRBD1, goes unchecked for lack of DNA. Germline CDR1 reads SQVTM; CDR2 reads ANQGSEA. The CDR3 loop spans 15 amino acids. CDR3 in amino acids: CSVEVRLSSSYEQYF.

This CDR3 reads CATALGGSSYNEQFF. J is TRBJ2-1 and V is TRBV10-3; TCRdb lists TRBD1, though no DNA is available to test this call. CDR3 size: 15 residues. Germline lookup yields CDR1 ENHRY and CDR2 SYGVKD.

The chain couples TRBV7-7 to TRBJ2-5; TCRdb lists TRBD2, though no DNA is available to test this call. CDR3 size: 15 residues. Per the germline V gene, CDR1 is SSHAT and CDR2 is FNYEAQ (reference sequence). CDR3 sequence: CASSFTPGASETQYF.

The chain uses TRBV5-4 and TRBJ1-2; with no DNA, the TCRdb D assignment of TRBD1 cannot be verified. The CDR3 totals 16 residues. The germline gives CDR1 SGHNT, CDR2 YYREEE (reference sequence). The CDR3 sequence: CASSSIPGSSNYGYTF.

The gene calls are TRBV12-5 and TRBJ2-1; as DNA is missing, the TRBD2 call by TCRdb cannot be tested. Germline V CDR1 and CDR2: LGHNT, FRNRAP. The length of the CDR3 is 16 residues. This chain's CDR3 is CASGSTLAGENNEQFF.

The chain joins TRBV7-9 to TRBJ2-1; TCRdb names TRBD2, which stays unverified in the absence of DNA. Germline lookup yields CDR1 SEHNR and CDR2 FQNEAQ (reference sequence). The CDR3 is 14 residues long. The CDR3 sequence: CATERLTGYNEQFF.

The rearrangement links TRBV12-3 or TRBV12-4 to TRBJ1-1. This CDR3 comprises 15 residues. The chain's CDR3 is CASSLEEDMNTEAFF.

This chain joins TRBV13 and TRBJ2-3; the D gene TCRdb calls, TRBD2, cannot be checked with no DNA. Germline V gene lookup returns CDR1 PRHDT and CDR2 FYEKMQ (reference sequence). CDR3 length equals 16 residues. The CDR3 reads CASSPPTGAHGDTQYF.

The V and J genes are TRBV5-6 and TRBJ2-1. The CDR3 is made up of 12 amino acids. CDR1 and CDR2 (germline): SGHDT, YYEEEE. The CDR3 region is CASSWDGDEQFF.

V is TRBV27 and J is TRBJ1-5; without DNA, the TCRdb call of TRBD1 cannot be checked. CDR1 is MNHEY and CDR2 is SMNVEV in the germline V gene (reference sequence). The length of the CDR3 is 14 residues. The CDR3: CASSSGFSLQPQHF.

This chain connects TRBV6-5 to TRBJ2-7; TCRdb gives TRBD2 as the D gene, but with no DNA this cannot be confirmed. This CDR3 has 15 amino acids. Germline CDR1 MNHEY, CDR2 SVGAGI. This CDR3 is CASSYGSGGHYEQYF.

This chain connects TRBV5-1 to TRBJ2-2. The CDR3 sequence is 15 residues long. Germline V gives CDR1 SGHRS, CDR2 YFSETQ. This chain's CDR3 is CASSLAQGGTGELFF.